What follows are 16 T cell receptor beta chains derived from one specimen sequenced in a study of regulatory T cells in long-lasting Graves disease (dated by TCRdb to about 2021). The intended sense of this specimen's time point label: newly diagnosed GD, antithyroid drugs for less than 3 months. For both TCR sequencing and RNA sequencing, RNA was extracted from PBMCs in TRIzol. The library was built by means of multiplex PCR. The instrument given in TCRdb is Illumina HiSeq 4000. TCR beta libraries were built with iRepertoire HTBI primers and Arm-PCR amplification of CDR3 regions. TCRdb trimmed the raw reads at Q25, called clones with MiXCR and kept productive beta chains. Rows with one shared CDR3 protein collapse into an entry with the most common genes and DNA. A total of about 530,000 distinct CDR3 sequences appear in this sample, 15% to 20% of them only once. Clones ranked in the top ten supply approximately 25% of the sample.

These data were also filed under a second study, of T cells in Graves' hyperthyroidism and ophthalmopathy.

The sequences come from peripheral blood mononuclear cells (PBMCs), collected at new diagnosis, from a patient treated with antithyroid drugs. The receptors originated from a woman in her forties or fifties with Graves disease. Donor details come from another sample of the same person, matched by shared clones.

This clonotype was observed at least ten times. V is TRBV3-1 and J is TRBJ1-1; D call uncertain. The V end was cut by 1 base, the J end by 1 base, with 7 bases between. The CDR3 is 14 amino acids. CDR1 LGHDT and CDR2 YNNKEL come from the germline V gene (reference sequence). The CDR3, as DNA: TGTGCCAGCAGCCAAGGGGTGCAGAACACTGAAGCTTTCTTT. Protein: CASSQGVQNTEAFF.

This clonotype was observed at least ten times. The chain uses TRBV5-5 and TRBJ1-1; 8 nucleotides align to TRBD1. The V gene end was trimmed by 4 bases and the J gene end by 0 bases; junction bases not matched to a gene: 2. The CDR3 length is 14 residues. CDR1 SGHKS and CDR2 YYEKEE come from the germline V gene (reference sequence). The CDR3 nucleotides are TGTGCCAGCAGCGTGACAGGGGTGAACACTGAAGCTTTCTTT. It specifies CASSVTGVNTEAFF.

This clonotype was counted at least ten times. V is TRBV28 and J is TRBJ1-6, with D unresolved. The CDR3 totals 12 residues. Per the germline V gene, CDR1 is MDHEN and CDR2 is SYDVKM. Trimming took 5 bases from V and 13 from J, leaving 12 bases between them. This CDR3 is CASSPPLFPLHF. CDR3 nucleotide sequence: TGTGCCAGCAGTCCTCCCCTTTTCCCCCTCCACTTT.

The chain is built from TRBV28 and TRBJ2-7, with 8 bases that match TRBD1. This CDR3 has 15 amino acids. Germline values: CDR1 MDHEN, CDR2 SYDVKM. V lost 4 bases and J lost 2; bases outside the gene matches: 7. The CDR3 loop is CASSYEPGGTYEQYF. DNA of the CDR3: TGTGCCAGCAGTTACGAACCAGGGGGCACCTACGAGCAGTACTTC.

This clonotype was seen more than once but under ten times. The chain carries TRBV30 and TRBJ1-2; TRBD1 matches at 7 bases. Germline V lookup: CDR1 GTSNPN, CDR2 SVGIG (reference sequence). V lost 2 bases, J lost 4 bases, and 7 bases stayed unmatched. The length of the CDR3 is 14 residues. The chain's CDR3 is CAWSLEGAGYGYTF. DNA of the CDR3: TGTGCCTGGAGTTTGGAGGGGGCGGGCTATGGCTACACCTTC.

The chain carries TRBV12-3 or TRBV12-4 and TRBJ2-3; 9 nucleotides agree with TRBD1. Trimming cost V 10 bases and J 5 bases; bases outside gene matches: 7. There are 13 residues in the CDR3. CDR3 loop: CAIWTGDGDTQYF. The CDR3 DNA is TGTGCCATTTGGACAGGGGATGGAGATACGCAGTATTTT.

The genes are TRBV14 and TRBJ1-1; 8 bases are a match to TRBD1. Germline V gene sequence: CDR1 SGHDN, CDR2 FVKESK. The CDR3 has 15 amino acids. V was pared by 4 bases and J by 5 bases, with 9 bases of the junction left unmatched. CDR3 sequence: CASSPGQVFRTEAFF. DNA for the CDR3: TGTGCCAGCAGCCCGGGACAGGTTTTTAGGACTGAAGCTTTCTTT.

This clonotype has at least ten counts. The V gene is TRBV3-1, the J gene TRBJ1-1, with D hard to call. V shed 1 base and J shed 1 base, with 7 bases lying between them. The germline CDR1 and CDR2 sequences are LGHDT and YNNKEL (reference sequence). There are 14 residues in the CDR3. The DNA of the CDR3 is TGTGCCAGCAGCCAAGGGCAGAAGAACACTGAAGCTTTCTTT. Translation: CASSQGQKNTEAFF.

This clonotype was detected many times. The rearrangement joins TRBV7-9 to TRBJ2-1; 10 nucleotides match TRBD2. V gave up 6 bases and J gave up 10 bases; unmatched junction bases: 15. This CDR3 is 16 amino acids long. Germline-derived CDR1 and CDR2 are SEHNR and FQNEAQ (reference sequence). The CDR3 bases are TGTGCCAGCAGACCCCCTAGCGGGGGTGCCCCGAACGAGCAGTTCTTC. This translates into CASRPPSGGAPNEQFF.

This clonotype was detected only a few times. The chain has TRBV7-9 and TRBJ1-6, with no clear D. The V end lost 8 bases, the J end lost 4 bases, and 15 bases lay between the germline ends. This CDR3 is 15 amino acids long. CDR1 is SEHNR and CDR2 is FQNEAQ in the germline V gene (reference sequence). The CDR3 nucleotides read TGTGCCAGCTCGACGTGGCCGGAGTATAATTCACCCCTCCACTTT. It is translated as CASSTWPEYNSPLHF.

Notes on this clonotype: Only one base separates this from a far larger clonotype, so it likely reflects a read error. The gene calls are TRBV6-2 or TRBV6-3 and TRBJ2-1, with D possibly TRBD1 on 5 matching bases. Per the germline V gene, CDR1 is MNHEY and CDR2 is SVGEGT. The CDR3 has 14 residues. CDR3 sequence: CASSGWGNYNGQFF. For the CDR3, the DNA is TGTGCCAGCAGTGGGTGGGGCAACTACAATGGGCAGTTCTTC.

Points on this clonotype: A read error is possible here, since a much larger clone lies one base away. The chain is built from TRBV6-1 and TRBJ2-3; D gene uncertain. V was pared by 8 bases and J by 2 bases, with 17 bases between. Germline lookup yields CDR1 MNHNS and CDR2 SASEGT. There are 15 residues in the CDR3. CDR3 bases: TGTGCCAGCCGCCACGAGCACCGACACACAGATACGCAGTATTTT. It is translated as CASRHEHRHTDTQYF.

The sample holds a few counts of this clonotype. The chain recombines TRBV20-1 with TRBJ2-3, with 8 bases fitting TRBD2. CDR3 length: 18 residues. V dropped 4 bases and J dropped 2; count of bases not matched to a gene: 17. Germline V gene lookup returns CDR1 DFQATT and CDR2 SNEGSKA (reference sequence). The CDR3 DNA reads TGCAGTGCTACCATTTTGGCGGGGCGGGGGGCGTACACAGATACGCAGTATTTT. This codes for CSATILAGRGAYTDTQYF.

As for this clonotype: The junction does not match germline at one end; this may be a read error. The rearrangement joins TRBV12-3 or TRBV12-4 to TRBJ2-7; 11 bases map to TRBD2. Near its end, the DNA agrees better with TRBJ2-5, so the J call may be wrong. The CDR3 is 13 amino acids. As DNA, the CDR3 is TGTGCCAGCAGTCTAGCGGGGGGTGGGACCCAGTACTTC. It yields the protein CASSLAGGGTQYF.

Turning to this clonotype: A much larger clone is a single base away; this may be a read error. This chain joins TRBV3-1 and TRBJ1-1, with D unresolved. Germline-derived CDR1 and CDR2 are LGHDT and YNNKEL (reference sequence). The CDR3 loop spans 15 amino acids. As DNA, the CDR3 is TGTGTCAGTTCAAAAAGCTCCCGGTCGAGCACTGAAGCTTTCTTT. This codes for CVSSKSSRSSTEAFF.

The chain links TRBV20-1 to TRBJ1-4, with D possibly TRBD1 on 6 matching bases. The V and J ends lost 1 base and 8 bases respectively, with 14 bases between them. CDR1 is DFQATT, CDR2 SNEGSKA, per germline (reference sequence). The length of the CDR3 is 14 residues. The CDR3 DNA reads TGCAGTGCTAGAGGGGCGGGGGCTGAAGAAAAACTGTTTTTT. Protein sequence: CSARGAGAEEKLFF.